Each of the 2 T cell receptor beta chains below was sequenced from the same sample in a study of breast tumors, draining lymph nodes, adjacent tissues. In TCRdb, the multiplex PCR reads were re-called with MiXCR into one record per CDR3 protein. The sample carries under 350,000 distinct CDR3 sequences, 30% to 35% recorded once. The lymph nodes were axillary draining lymph nodes from breast cancer patients. The sample was axillary lymph node tissue. Every receptor here comes from a female donor with breast cancer. Some clones in this sample may be carry-over from other donors' samples.

As concerns this clonotype: A much more abundant neighbour one base away suggests this may be a read error. The chain couples TRBV20-1 to TRBJ2-7; D may be TRBD2 (5 bases). CDR3 length: 13 residues. CDR1 is DFQATT and CDR2 is SNEGSKA in the germline V gene (reference sequence). CDR3 DNA: TGCAGTGCTAGAGTGGCGGGCCACTACGCGCAGTACTTC. Its protein is CSARVAGHYAQYF.

This clonotype was observed at least ten times. The rearrangement uses TRBV11-3 and TRBJ2-5; D unclear. The CDR3 is 15 residues long. Trimming took off 4 bases at V and 2 bases at J, with 14 bases between the two ends. Germline lookup yields CDR1 SGHNT and CDR2 YENEEA. This chain's CDR3 is CASSSSKGPQETQYF. The CDR3 DNA follows: TGTGCCAGCAGCTCATCGAAAGGCCCACAAGAGACCCAGTACTTC.